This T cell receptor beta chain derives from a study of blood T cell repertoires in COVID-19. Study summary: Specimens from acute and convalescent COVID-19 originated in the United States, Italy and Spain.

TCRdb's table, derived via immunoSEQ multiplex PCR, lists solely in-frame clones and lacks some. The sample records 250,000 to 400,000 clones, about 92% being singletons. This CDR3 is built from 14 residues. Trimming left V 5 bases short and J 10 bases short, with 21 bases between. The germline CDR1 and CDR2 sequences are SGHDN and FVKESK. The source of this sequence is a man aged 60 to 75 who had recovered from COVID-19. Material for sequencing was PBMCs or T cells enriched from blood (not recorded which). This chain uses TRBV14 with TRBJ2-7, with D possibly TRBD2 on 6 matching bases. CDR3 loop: CASSERQPPTSQYF. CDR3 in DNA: TGTGCCAGCAGCGAGAGACAGCCCCCGACTAGTCAGTACTTC.